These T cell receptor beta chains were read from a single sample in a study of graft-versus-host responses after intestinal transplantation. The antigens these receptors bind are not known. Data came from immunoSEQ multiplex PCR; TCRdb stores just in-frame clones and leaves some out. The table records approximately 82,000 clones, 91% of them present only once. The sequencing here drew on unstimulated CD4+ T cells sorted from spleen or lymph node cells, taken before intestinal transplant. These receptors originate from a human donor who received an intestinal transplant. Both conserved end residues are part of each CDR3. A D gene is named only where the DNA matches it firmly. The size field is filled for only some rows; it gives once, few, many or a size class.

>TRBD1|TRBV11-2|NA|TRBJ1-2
TGTGCCAGCAGCTTAGTGGGGACAGGCTATGGCTACACCTTC
CASSLVGTGYGYTF
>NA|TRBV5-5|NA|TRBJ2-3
TGTGCCAGCAGCTTGTCCCAGAGCACAGATACGCAGTATTTT
CASSLSQSTDTQYF
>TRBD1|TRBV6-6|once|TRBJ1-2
TGTGCCAGCAGCCCCGGGACAGGGGGCTATGGCTACACCTTC
CASSPGTGGYGYTF
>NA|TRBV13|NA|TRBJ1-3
TGTGCCAGCAGGTTAGCCAAGTCATTCGTGGGCCCTGGAAACACCATATATTTT
CASRLAKSFVGPGNTIYF
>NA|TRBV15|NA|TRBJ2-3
TGTGCCACCAGCAGAGCAGCAGATACGCAGTATTTT
CATSRAADTQYF
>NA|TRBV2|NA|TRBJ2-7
TGTGCCAGCAGCGCAGGGTTCGACGAGCAGTACTTC
CASSAGFDEQYF
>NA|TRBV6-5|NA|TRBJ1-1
TGTGCCAGCAGTCAGAACAAGAACACTGAAGCTTTCTTT
CASSQNKNTEAFF
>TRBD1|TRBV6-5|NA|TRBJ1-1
TGTGCCAGCAGTTACTCGACAGGGGGTAGGGGCACTGAAGCTTTCTTT
CASSYSTGGRGTEAFF
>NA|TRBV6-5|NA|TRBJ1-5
TGTGCCAGCATGTCGGGGGACTATCAGCCCCAGCATTTT
CASMSGDYQPQHF
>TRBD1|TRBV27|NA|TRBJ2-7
TGTGCCAGCAGCGTCGTCGGGACAGCTTACGAGCAGTACTTC
CASSVVGTAYEQYF
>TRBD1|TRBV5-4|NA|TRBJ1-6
TGTGCCAGCAGCCTATCCGGGACAGCTCATTCACCCCTCCACTTT
CASSLSGTAHSPLHF
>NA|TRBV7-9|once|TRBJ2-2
TGTGCCAGCAGCTTAAATTCGGTCGGGGAGCTGTTTTTT
CASSLNSVGELFF
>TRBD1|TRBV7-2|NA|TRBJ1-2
TGTGCCAGCAGCTTATGGGGCCCCGGGACAGGGGCCGACTATGGCTACACCTTC
CASSLWGPGTGADYGYTF
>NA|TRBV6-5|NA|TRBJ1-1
TGTGCCACCAAAACTAGTCGGAGTTTTGGCCCTGAAGCTTTCTTT
CATKTSRSFGPEAFF
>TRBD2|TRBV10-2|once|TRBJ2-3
TGCGCCAGCCGACTAGCGTTGCGGAGAACAGATACGCAGTATTTT
CASRLALRRTDTQYF
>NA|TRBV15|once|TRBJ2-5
TGTGCCACCAGCAGGGACTTACAAGAGACCCAGTACTTC
CATSRDLQETQYF
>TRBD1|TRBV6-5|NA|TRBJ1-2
TGTGCCAGCAGTTACGATGGACAGGACGGCTACACCTTC
CASSYDGQDGYTF
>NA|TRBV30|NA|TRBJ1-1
TGTGCCTGGAGTGTACTGGGGGCGAACACTGAAGCTTTCTTT
CAWSVLGANTEAFF
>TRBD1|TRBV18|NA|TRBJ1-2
TGTGCCAGCTCACCCTCCGGGACAGACTATGGCTACACCTTC
CASSPSGTDYGYTF
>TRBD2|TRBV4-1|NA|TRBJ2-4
TGCGCCAGCAGCCAAGAAGGTAGCGGGCCCCTATCCAAAAACATTCAGTACTTC
CASSQEGSGPLSKNIQYF